This TCR beta chain derives from a study of human T cells and chemical hapten exposure. Time point denoted: pre-sensitization, week 0. The treatment is: therapeutic diphenylcyclopropenone sensitization with weekly scalp DPC. Ahead of each patch test application, blood was drawn. Via MiXCR, TCRdb re-called the RACE reads, giving one row per CDR3 protein. The top ten hold more than 0.95% of the sample, which has fewer than 300,000 distinct CDR3 sequences, around 7.7% seen once. Germline V gives CDR1 SEHNR, CDR2 FQNEAQ (reference sequence). CDR3 length: 15 amino acids. The V and J ends lost 8 bases and 0 bases, in that order; junction bases with no gene match: 7.

This rearrangement joins TRBV7-9 to TRBJ2-3, with TRBD1 identical over 8 bases. The sample here was whole blood, taken in connection with sensitization to the hapten diphenylcyclopropenone (DPC). This TCR came from a man aged 18 to 29 with alopecia areata. Some clones in this sample may be carry-over from other donors' samples. The CDR3 DNA sequence: TGTGCCAGCGCGAGGACAGGGTACAGCACAGATACGCAGTATTTT. This sequence encodes CASARTGYSTDTQYF.